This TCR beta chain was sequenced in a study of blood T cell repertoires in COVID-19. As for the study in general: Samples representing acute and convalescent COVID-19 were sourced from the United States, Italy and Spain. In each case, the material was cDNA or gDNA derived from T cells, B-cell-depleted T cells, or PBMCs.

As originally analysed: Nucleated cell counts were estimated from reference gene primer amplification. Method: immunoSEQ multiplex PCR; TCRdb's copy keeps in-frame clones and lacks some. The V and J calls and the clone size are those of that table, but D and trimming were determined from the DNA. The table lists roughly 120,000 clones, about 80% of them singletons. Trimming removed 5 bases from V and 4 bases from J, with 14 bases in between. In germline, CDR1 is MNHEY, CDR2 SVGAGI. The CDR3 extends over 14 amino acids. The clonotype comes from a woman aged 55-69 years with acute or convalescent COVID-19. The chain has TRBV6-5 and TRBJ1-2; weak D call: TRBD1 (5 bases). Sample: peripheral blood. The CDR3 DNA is TGTGCCAGCAGTAACCATCAGGGCGCCTATGGCTACACCTTC. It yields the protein CASSNHQGAYGYTF.